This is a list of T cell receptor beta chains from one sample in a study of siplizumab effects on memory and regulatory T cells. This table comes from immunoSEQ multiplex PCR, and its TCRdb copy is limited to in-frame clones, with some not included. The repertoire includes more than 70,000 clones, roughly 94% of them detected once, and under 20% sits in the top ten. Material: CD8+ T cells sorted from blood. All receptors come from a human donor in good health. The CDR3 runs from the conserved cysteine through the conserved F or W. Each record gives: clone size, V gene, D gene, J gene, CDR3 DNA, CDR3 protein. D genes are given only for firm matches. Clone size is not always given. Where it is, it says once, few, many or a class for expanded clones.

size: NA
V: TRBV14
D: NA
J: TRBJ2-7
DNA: TGTGCCAGCAGCCAAGCCGGAGGGATCTACGAGCAGTACTTC
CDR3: CASSQAGGIYEQYF

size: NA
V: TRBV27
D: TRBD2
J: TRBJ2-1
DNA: TGTGCCAGCGGGGTAGCGGGGAATGAGCAGTTCTTC
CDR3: CASGVAGNEQFF

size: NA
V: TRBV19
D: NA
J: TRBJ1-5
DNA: TGTGCCAGTAGTATAGACAGCCTCAATCAGCCCCAGCATTTT
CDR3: CASSIDSLNQPQHF

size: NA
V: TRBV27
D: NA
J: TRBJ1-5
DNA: TGTGCCAGCAGTCCTGGCCTCAATCAGCCCCAGCATTTT
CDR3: CASSPGLNQPQHF

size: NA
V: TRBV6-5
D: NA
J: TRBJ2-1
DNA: TGTGCCAGCAGTTACGTTATAACAGGGTTTGAGCAGTTCTTC
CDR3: CASSYVITGFEQFF

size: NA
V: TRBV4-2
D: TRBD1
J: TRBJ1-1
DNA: TGTGCCAGCAGCCAACTTCGGACAGGGAGTTACACTGAAGCTTTCTTT
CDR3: CASSQLRTGSYTEAFF

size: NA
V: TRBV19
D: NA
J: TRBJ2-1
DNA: TGTGCCAGTAGTTTCCGGGGCACATACAATGAGCAGTTCTTC
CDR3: CASSFRGTYNEQFF

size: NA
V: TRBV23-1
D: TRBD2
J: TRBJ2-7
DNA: TGCGCCAGCAGTCAATTGGAGGCCGGGACTAGCGGGAGCACTCCCTACGAGCAGTACTTC
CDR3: CASSQLEAGTSGSTPYEQYF

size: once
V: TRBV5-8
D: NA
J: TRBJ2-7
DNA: TGTGCCAGCAGCTTGGCCCACAGGGATCCGGATACTTACGAGCAGTACTTC
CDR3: CASSLAHRDPDTYEQYF

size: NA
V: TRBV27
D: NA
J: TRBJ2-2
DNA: TGTGCCAGCAGTTTGCGTTCACCCGGGACCAACACCGGGGAGCTGTTTTTT
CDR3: CASSLRSPGTNTGELFF

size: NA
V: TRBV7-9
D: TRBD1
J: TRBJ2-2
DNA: TGTGCCAGCAGCCTGACGGAGGGACAGGGTGGGACCGGGGAGCTGTTTTTT
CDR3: CASSLTEGQGGTGELFF

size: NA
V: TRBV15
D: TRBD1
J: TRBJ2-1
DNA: TGTGCCACACGCCCGGGACAGGGATACAATGAGCAGTTCTTC
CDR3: CATRPGQGYNEQFF

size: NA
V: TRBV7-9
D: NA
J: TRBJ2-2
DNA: TGTGCCAGCAGCCAAGCCTCCGGGGAGCTGTTTTTT
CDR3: CASSQASGELFF

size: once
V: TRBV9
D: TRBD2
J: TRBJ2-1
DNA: TGTGCCAGCAGCCCTTTAGCGGGAGAGGTCTACAATGAGCAGTTCTTC
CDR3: CASSPLAGEVYNEQFF

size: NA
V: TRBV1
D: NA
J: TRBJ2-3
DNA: TGCACCAGCAGCCCCCCCAATACAGATACGCAGTATTTT
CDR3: CTSSPPNTDTQYF

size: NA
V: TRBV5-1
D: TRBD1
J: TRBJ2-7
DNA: TGCGCCAGCACCCCCTTACCTACGACAGGGATCTCCTACGAGCAGTACTTC
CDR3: CASTPLPTTGISYEQYF

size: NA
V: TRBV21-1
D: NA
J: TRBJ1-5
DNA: TGTGCCAGCAGCAAGTATAATGGACCGTTAAGCAATCAGCCCCAGCATTTT
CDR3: CASSKYNGPLSNQPQHF

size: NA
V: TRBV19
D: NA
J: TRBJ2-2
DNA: TGTGCCAGTAGTATTGGGGGGCGCGGCACCGGGGAGCTGTTTTTT
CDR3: CASSIGGRGTGELFF

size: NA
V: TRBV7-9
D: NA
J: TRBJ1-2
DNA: TGTGCCAGCAGCATTACAGGAAACTGGGGCTACACCTTC
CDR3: CASSITGNWGYTF

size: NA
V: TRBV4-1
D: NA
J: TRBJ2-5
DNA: TGCGCCAGCAGCCAAGCCCCGCAACAAGAGACCCAGTACTTC
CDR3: CASSQAPQQETQYF

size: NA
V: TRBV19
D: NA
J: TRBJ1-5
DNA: TGTGCCAGTAGTGATGGTAGCAATCAGCCCCAGCATTTT
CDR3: CASSDGSNQPQHF

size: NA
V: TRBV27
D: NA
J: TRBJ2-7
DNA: TGTGCCAGCAGTCACCTCCGGATTTTGGACTCCTACGAGCAGTACTTC
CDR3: CASSHLRILDSYEQYF

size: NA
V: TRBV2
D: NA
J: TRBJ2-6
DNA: TGTGCCAGCAGAGACAGTATTATTCCTGGGGCCAACGTCCTGACTTTC
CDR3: CASRDSIIPGANVLTF

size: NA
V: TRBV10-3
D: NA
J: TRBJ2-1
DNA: TGTGCCATCAGGGAACCCCCCGGGGGATATGATGAGCAGTTCTTC
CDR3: CAIREPPGGYDEQFF

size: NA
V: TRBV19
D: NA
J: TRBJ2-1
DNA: TGTGCCAGTAGTACCGGGGTGGATGAGCAGTTCTTC
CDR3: CASSTGVDEQFF

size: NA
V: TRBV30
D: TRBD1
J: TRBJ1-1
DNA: TGTGCCTGGGCTTACAGACAGGGAGGGAACACTGAAGCTTTCTTT
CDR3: CAWAYRQGGNTEAFF

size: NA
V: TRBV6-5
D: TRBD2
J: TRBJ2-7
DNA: TGTGCCAGCAGTCCCACTAGCGGGGGTACCTACGAGCAGTACTTC
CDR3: CASSPTSGGTYEQYF

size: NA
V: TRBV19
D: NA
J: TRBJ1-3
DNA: TGTGCCAGTAGTGTTTCAGGGTTTCCCTCTGGAAACACCATATATTTT
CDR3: CASSVSGFPSGNTIYF

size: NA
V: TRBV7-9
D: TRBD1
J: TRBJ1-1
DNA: TGTGCCAGCAGCCCTAGACAGGGTTCGGGTTTCACTGAAGCTTTCTTT
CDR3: CASSPRQGSGFTEAFF

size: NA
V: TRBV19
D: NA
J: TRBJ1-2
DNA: TGTGCCAGTAGAACAGGGTCTGGCTACACCTTC
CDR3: CASRTGSGYTF

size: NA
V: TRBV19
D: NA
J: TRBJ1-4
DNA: TGTGCCAGTAGTATTATATACAGGGAACCTAATGAAAAACTGTTTTTT
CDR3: CASSIIYREPNEKLFF

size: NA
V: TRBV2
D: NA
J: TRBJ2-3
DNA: TGTGCCAGCAAAGGGGCGGGACCATTTGATACGCAGTATTTT
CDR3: CASKGAGPFDTQYF

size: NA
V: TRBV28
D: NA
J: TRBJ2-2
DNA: TGTGCCAGCAGTTTCGCCAACACCGGGGAGCTGTTTTTT
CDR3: CASSFANTGELFF

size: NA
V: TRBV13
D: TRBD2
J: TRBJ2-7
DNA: TGTGCCAGCAGCCTGGGACTAGCGGGGACCTACGAGCAGTACTTC
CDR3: CASSLGLAGTYEQYF

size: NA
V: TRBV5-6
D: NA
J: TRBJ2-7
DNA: TGTGCCAGCAGCCGCGGCGACCCCAACGAGCAGTACTTC
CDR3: CASSRGDPNEQYF

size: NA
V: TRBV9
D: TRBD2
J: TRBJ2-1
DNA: TGTGCCAGCAGCGTTAGCGGGAGCTACAATGAGCAGTTCTTC
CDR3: CASSVSGSYNEQFF

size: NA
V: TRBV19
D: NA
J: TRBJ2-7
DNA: TGTGCCACCGCGACTAGTCTCACCTACGAGCAGTACTTC
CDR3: CATATSLTYEQYF

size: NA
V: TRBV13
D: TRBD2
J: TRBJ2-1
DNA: TGTGCCAGCAGCTCACTAGCGGGAGAATACAATGAGCAGTTCTTC
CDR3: CASSSLAGEYNEQFF

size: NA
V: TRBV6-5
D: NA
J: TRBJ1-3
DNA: TGTGCCAGCAGTTACGGGACGGACGGTAACACCATATATTTT
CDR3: CASSYGTDGNTIYF

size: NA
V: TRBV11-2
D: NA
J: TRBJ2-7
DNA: TGTGCCAGCAGCTTAAGGACCCCCTACGAGCAGTACTTC
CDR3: CASSLRTPYEQYF

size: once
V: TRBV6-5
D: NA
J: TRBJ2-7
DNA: TGTGCCAGCAGTTACTCGGGGCTTTCCTACGAGCAGTACTTC
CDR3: CASSYSGLSYEQYF

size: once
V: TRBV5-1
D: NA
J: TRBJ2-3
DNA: TGCGCCAGCAGACTGCCCGGCGAACTCACAGATACGCAGTATTTT
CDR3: CASRLPGELTDTQYF

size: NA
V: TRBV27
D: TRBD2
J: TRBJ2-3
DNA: TGTGCCAGCAGTTTAAGCGGGAGCGCAGATACGCAGTATTTT
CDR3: CASSLSGSADTQYF

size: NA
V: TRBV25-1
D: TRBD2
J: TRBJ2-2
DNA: TGTGCCAGCAGTTCCGGGAGGGGCACCGGGGAGCTGTTTTTT
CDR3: CASSSGRGTGELFF

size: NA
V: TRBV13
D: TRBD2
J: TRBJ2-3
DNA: TGTGCCAGCAGCCCAGAGCGGGATAGAGATACGCAGTATTTT
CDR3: CASSPERDRDTQYF